This is a list of T cell receptor beta chains from one sample in a study of healthy donors' naive CD4 and CD8 T cells. TCRdb re-called the reads through MiXCR, storing one row per CDR3 protein. The repertoire holds approximately 180,000 distinct CDR3 sequences, 74% seen once, with roughly 2.3% in the top ten. The specimen sequenced was naive CD4+ and CD8+ T cells sorted from blood, pooled from several donors. These receptors all come from a pool of human donors in good health; the sample pools cells from several healthy donors. CDR3s include the opening cysteine and the closing phenylalanine or tryptophan. Expanded clones are given a class, and other clones once, few, many or no size at all.

V	J	size	CDR3
TRBV28	TRBJ1-1	NA	CASTPGTANTEAFF
TRBV19	TRBJ1-5	few	CASSTQQGNQPQHF
TRBV20-1	TRBJ2-3	NA	CSARASPGASWISDTQYF
TRBV6-5	TRBJ1-1	NA	CASSPFVNTEAFF
TRBV29-1	TRBJ2-3	NA	CSVDNSFSTDTQYF
TRBV5-1	TRBJ2-3	NA	CASSSSSGTSLPDTQYF
TRBV7-9	TRBJ2-1	NA	CASSPGGDSGYNEQFF
TRBV5-1	TRBJ2-7	NA	CASSLDPGGFSYEQYF
TRBV5-4	TRBJ2-5	once	CASSPLAGGEETQYF
TRBV6-2/TRBV6-3	TRBJ1-2	NA	CASSHGSNYGYTF
TRBV19	TRBJ2-7	few	CASSNRDRNPYEQYF
TRBV19	TRBJ1-5	NA	CASSIDLSNQPQHF
TRBV29-1	TRBJ1-2	NA	CSVTGTEYGYTF
TRBV13	TRBJ1-2	NA	CASSLVPTGTYGYTF
TRBV29-1	TRBJ2-7	NA	CSVGDTTYEQYF
TRBV30	TRBJ2-1	few	CAWSWTGGNEQFF
TRBV19	TRBJ2-3	NA	CASSISGASGVSDTQYF
TRBV29-1	TRBJ2-7	NA	CSVARANEQYF
TRBV20-1	TRBJ2-3	NA	CSYQRGLTDTQYF
TRBV19	TRBJ1-2	NA	CASRGRNYGYTF
TRBV15	TRBJ2-1	NA	CATSMRVSYNEQFF
TRBV12-3/TRBV12-4	TRBJ1-2	NA	CASSSNRGHGYTF
TRBV19	TRBJ2-1	NA	CASSLDGGGQYNEQFF
TRBV29-1	TRBJ2-7	few	CSVDIRRGHEQYF
TRBV29-1	TRBJ2-7	NA	CSVIRGKSSYEQYF
TRBV19	TRBJ2-1	NA	CASSIQTGTAEQFF
TRBV29-1	TRBJ2-7	NA	CSVGYQDEQYF
TRBV11-2	TRBJ2-7	NA	CASSMTGEQYF
TRBV29-1	TRBJ2-2	NA	CSALWTGELFF
TRBV18	TRBJ2-7	NA	CASSPLDSLREQYF
TRBV27	TRBJ1-1	NA	CASSSGLGAFF
TRBV27	TRBJ2-3	NA	CASSLTVGPADTQYF
TRBV6-2/TRBV6-3	TRBJ1-1	NA	CASSLPDRGTEAFF
TRBV6-5	TRBJ2-5	NA	CASSYGAYYQETQYF
TRBV29-1	TRBJ2-4	NA	CSVGSVAGSLIAKNIQYF
TRBV6-1	TRBJ2-3	NA	CASRKSSRGGLTDTQYF
TRBV29-1	TRBJ2-7	few	CSVDPLQGSYEQYF
TRBV7-8	TRBJ2-1	NA	CASSLGGQGSRSYNEQFF
TRBV27	TRBJ1-1	few	CASSDTANTEAFF
TRBV7-4	TRBJ2-1	NA	CASSLGLAGLSYNEQFF
TRBV6-5	TRBJ2-1	once	CASSFSVVDEQFF
TRBV19	TRBJ2-1	NA	CASRTKGREYNEQFF
TRBV4-2	TRBJ2-1	once	CASSHPGTSGESYNEQFF